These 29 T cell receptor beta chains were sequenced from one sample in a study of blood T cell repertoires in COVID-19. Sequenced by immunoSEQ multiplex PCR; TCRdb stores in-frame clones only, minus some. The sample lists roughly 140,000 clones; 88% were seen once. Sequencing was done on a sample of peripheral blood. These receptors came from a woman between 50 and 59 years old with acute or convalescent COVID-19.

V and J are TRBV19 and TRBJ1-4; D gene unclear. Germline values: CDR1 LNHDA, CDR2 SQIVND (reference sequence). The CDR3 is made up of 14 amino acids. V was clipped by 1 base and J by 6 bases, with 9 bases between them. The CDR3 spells CASSIGGTHEKLFF. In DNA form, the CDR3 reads TGTGCCAGTAGTATAGGAGGTACTCATGAAAAACTGTTTTTT. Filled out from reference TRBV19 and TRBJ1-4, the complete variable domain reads DGGITQSPKYLFRKEGQNVTLSCEQNLNHDAMYWYRQDPGQGLRLIYYSQIVNDFQKGDIAEGYSVSREKKESFPLTVTSAQKNPTAFYLCASSIGGTHEKLFFGSGTQLSVL.

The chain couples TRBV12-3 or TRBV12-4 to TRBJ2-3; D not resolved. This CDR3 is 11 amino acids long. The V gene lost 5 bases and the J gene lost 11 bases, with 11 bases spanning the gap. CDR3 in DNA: TGTGCCAGCAGTCTCATGAGTGTGCAGTATTTT. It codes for CASSLMSVQYF.

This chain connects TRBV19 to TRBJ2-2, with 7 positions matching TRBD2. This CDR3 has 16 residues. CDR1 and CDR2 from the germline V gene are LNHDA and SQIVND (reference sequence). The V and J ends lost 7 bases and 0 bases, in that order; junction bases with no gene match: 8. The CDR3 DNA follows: TGTGCCAGTATCCCTCGGGGGGTGGCGAACACCGGGGAGCTGTTTTTT. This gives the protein CASIPRGVANTGELFF.

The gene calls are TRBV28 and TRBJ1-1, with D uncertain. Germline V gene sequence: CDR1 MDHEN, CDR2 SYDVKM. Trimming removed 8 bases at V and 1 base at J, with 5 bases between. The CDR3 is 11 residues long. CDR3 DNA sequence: TGTGCCAGCGCGAAGAACACTGAAGCTTTCTTT. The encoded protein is CASAKNTEAFF.

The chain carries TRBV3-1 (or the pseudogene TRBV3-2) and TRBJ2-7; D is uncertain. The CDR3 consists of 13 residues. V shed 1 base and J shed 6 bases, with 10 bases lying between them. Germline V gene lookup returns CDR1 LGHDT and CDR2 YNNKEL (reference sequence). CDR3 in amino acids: CASSQVFLSEQYF. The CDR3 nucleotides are TGTGCCAGCAGCCAAGTGTTTTTGAGCGAGCAGTACTTC.

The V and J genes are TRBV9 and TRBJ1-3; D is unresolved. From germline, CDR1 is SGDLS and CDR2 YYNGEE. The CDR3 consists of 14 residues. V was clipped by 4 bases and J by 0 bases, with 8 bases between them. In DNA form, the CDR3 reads TGTGCCAGCAGCCCCAACTTCTCTGGAAACACCATATATTTT. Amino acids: CASSPNFSGNTIYF.

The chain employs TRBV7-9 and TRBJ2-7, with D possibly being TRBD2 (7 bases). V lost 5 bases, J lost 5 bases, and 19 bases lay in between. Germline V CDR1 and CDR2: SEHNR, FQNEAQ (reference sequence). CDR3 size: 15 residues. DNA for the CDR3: TGTGCCAGCAGCCCCCAGGGGAGGGTAAAAGACGAGCAGTACTTC. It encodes CASSPQGRVKDEQYF.

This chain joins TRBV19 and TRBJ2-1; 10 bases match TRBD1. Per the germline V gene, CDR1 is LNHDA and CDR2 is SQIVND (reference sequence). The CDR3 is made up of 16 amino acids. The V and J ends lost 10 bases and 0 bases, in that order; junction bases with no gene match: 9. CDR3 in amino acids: CATSGQGTSSYNEQFF. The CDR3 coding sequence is TGTGCCACCTCGGGACAGGGGACGAGCTCCTACAATGAGCAGTTCTTC.

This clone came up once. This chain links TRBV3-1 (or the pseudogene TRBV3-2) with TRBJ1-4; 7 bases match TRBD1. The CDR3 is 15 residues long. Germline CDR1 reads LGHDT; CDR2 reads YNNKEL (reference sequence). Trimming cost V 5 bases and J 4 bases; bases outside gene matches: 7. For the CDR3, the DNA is TGTGCCAGCAGCTCTTCGCAGGGGGGTAATGAAAAACTGTTTTTT. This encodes CASSSSQGGNEKLFF.

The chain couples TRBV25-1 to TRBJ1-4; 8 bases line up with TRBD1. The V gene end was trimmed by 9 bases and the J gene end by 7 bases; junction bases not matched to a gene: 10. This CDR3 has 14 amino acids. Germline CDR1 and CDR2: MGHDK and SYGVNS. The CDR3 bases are TGTGCCAGGGACCCGGGACAGGCGCCTGAAAAACTGTTTTTT. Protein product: CARDPGQAPEKLFF. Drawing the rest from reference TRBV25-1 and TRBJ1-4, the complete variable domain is EADIYQTPRYLVIGTGKKITLECSQTMGHDKMYWYQQDPGMELHLIHYSYGVNSTEKGDLSSESTVSRIRTEHFPLTLESARPSHTSQYLCARDPGQAPEKLFFGSGTQLSVL.

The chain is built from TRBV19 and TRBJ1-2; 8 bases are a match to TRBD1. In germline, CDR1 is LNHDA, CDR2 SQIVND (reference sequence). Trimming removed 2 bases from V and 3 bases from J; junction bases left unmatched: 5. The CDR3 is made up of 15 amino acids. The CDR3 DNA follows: TGTGCCAGTAGTATATGGGACAGGTACGACTATGGCTACACCTTC. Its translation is CASSIWDRYDYGYTF.

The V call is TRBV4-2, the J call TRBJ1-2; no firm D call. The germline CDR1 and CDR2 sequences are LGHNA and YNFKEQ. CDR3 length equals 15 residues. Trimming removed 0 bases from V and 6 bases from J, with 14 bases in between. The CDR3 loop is CASSQDPSGMNGYTF. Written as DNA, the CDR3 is TGTGCCAGCAGCCAAGACCCAAGCGGAATGAATGGCTACACCTTC.

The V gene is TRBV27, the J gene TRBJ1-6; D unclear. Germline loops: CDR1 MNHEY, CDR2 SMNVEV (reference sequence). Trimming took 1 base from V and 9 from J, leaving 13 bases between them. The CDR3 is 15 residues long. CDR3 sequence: CASSLLAAAISPLHF. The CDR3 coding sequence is TGTGCCAGCAGTTTATTGGCCGCGGCAATTTCACCCCTCCACTTT.

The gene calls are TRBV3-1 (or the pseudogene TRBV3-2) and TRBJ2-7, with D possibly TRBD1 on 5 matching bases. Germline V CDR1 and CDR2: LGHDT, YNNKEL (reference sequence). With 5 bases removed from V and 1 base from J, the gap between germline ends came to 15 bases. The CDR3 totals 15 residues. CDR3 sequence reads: CASSNTNRPSYEQYF. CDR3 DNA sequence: TGTGCCAGCAGCAATACGAACAGGCCTTCCTACGAGCAGTACTTC.

Written as DNA, the CDR3 is TGTGCCAGCAGCTTAGCAGGGACTCGTACAGATACGCAGTATTTT. As protein: CASSLAGTRTDTQYF. The chain carries TRBV7-2 and TRBJ2-3; perhaps TRBD2 as D (6 bases). This CDR3 has 15 residues. V lost 0 bases and J lost 3, with 10 bases in between. Germline loops: CDR1 SGHTA, CDR2 FQGNSA.

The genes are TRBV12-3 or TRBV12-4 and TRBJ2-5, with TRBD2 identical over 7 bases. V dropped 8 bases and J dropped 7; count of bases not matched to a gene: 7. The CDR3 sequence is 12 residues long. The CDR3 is CASGGEPATQYF. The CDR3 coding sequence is TGTGCCAGCGGGGGGGAGCCGGCGACCCAGTACTTC.

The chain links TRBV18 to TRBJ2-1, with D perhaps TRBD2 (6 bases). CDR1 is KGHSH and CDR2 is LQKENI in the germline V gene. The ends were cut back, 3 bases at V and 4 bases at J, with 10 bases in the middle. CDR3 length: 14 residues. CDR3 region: CASSPPSEYNEQFF. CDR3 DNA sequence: TGTGCCAGCTCACCGCCTAGCGAATACAATGAGCAGTTCTTC.

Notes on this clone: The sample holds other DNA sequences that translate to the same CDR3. The CDR3 coding sequence is TGTGCCAGCAGTGACCCTAGCGCTAGCTCCTACAATGAGCAGTTCTTC. It codes for CASSDPSASSYNEQFF. The V gene is TRBV6-1, the J gene TRBJ2-1, with a possible D match to TRBD2 (6 bases). The CDR3 has 16 amino acids. The V end was cut by 3 bases, the J end by 0 bases, with 12 bases between. Germline lookup yields CDR1 MNHNS and CDR2 SASEGT.

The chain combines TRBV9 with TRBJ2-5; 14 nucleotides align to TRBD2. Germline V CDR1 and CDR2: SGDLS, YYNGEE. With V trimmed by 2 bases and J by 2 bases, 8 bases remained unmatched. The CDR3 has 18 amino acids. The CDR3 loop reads CASSVGVRLAGGQETQYF. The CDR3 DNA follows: TGTGCCAGCAGCGTTGGTGTAAGACTAGCGGGGGGGCAAGAGACCCAGTACTTC. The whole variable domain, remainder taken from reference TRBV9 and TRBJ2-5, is DSGVTQTPKHLITATGQRVTLRCSPRSGDLSVYWYQQSLDQGLQFLIQYYNGEERAKGNILERFSAQQFPDLHSELNLSSLELGDSALYFCASSVGVRLAGGQETQYFGPGTRLLVL.

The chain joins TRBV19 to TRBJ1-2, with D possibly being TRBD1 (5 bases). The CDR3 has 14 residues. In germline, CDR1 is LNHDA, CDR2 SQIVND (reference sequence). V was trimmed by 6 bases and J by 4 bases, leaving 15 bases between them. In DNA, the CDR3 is TGTGCCAGTAGGGCGGAGGGACCCATCTATGGCTACACCTTC. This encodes CASRAEGPIYGYTF.

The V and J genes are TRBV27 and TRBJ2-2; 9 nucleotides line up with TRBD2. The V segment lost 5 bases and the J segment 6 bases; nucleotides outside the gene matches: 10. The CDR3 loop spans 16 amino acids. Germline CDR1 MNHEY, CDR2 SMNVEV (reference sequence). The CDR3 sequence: CASSPLAREGPGELFF. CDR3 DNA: TGTGCCAGCAGTCCCTTGGCGCGGGAGGGCCCCGGGGAGCTGTTTTTT.

CDR3 DNA: TGTGCCAGCAGTACAGGGAATCAGCCCCAGCATTTT. This encodes CASSTGNQPQHF. J is TRBJ1-5 and V is TRBV2, with D possibly TRBD1 on 6 matching bases. Germline loops: CDR1 SNHLY, CDR2 FYNNEI. This CDR3 comprises 12 residues. The germline V and J ends were trimmed by 5 bases and 4 bases, with 6 bases remaining between them.

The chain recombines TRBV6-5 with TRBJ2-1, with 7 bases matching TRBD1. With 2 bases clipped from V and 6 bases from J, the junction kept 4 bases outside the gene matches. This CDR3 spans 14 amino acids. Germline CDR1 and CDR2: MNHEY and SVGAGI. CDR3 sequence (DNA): TGTGCCAGCAGTTACGGGACAGACGTCAATGAGCAGTTCTTC. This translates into CASSYGTDVNEQFF.

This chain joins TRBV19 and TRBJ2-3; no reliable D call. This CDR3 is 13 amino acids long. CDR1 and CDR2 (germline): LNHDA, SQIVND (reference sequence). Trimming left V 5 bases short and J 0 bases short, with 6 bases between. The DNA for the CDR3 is TGTGCCAGTAGTGCCCTAAGCACAGATACGCAGTATTTT. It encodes CASSALSTDTQYF.

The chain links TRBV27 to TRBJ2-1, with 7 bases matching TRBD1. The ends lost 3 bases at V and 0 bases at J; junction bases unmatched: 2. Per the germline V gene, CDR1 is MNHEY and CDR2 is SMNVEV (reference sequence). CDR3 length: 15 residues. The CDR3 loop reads CASSFQGVSYNEQFF. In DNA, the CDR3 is TGTGCCAGCAGTTTTCAGGGGGTCTCCTACAATGAGCAGTTCTTC.

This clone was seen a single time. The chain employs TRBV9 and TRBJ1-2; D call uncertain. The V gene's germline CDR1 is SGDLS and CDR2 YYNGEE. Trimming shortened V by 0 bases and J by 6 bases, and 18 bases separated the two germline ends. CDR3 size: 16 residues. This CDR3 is CASSVASGLLVDGYTF. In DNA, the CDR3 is TGTGCCAGCAGCGTAGCTTCAGGTTTACTCGTGGATGGCTACACCTTC.

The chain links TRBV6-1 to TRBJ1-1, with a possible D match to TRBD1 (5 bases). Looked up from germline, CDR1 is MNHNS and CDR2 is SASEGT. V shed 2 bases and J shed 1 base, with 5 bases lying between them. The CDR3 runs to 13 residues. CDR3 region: CASSEQGNTEAFF. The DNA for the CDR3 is TGTGCCAGCAGTGAACAGGGGAACACTGAAGCTTTCTTT.

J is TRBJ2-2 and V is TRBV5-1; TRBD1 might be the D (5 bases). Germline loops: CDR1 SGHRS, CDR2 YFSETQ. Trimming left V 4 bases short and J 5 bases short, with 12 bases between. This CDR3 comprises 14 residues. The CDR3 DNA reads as TGCGCCAGCAGCAACGCGCAGGGAACCGGGGAGCTGTTTTTT. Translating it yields CASSNAQGTGELFF.

In DNA, the CDR3 is TGCGCCAGCAGCCAAGATCACAGGGTGGGGAAAGCTTTCTTT. Residues: CASSQDHRVGKAFF. The chain carries TRBV4-1 and TRBJ1-1, with D maybe TRBD1 (6 bases). The germline V and J ends were trimmed by 0 bases and 9 bases, with 14 bases remaining between them. Germline V lookup: CDR1 MGHRA, CDR2 YSYEKL. The CDR3 covers 14 residues.